These 21 T cell receptor beta chains were all obtained from the same sample, sequenced in a study of beta chain features in type 1 diabetes. General study findings and limits: Moderate yet significant TCRB CDR3 shortening was seen in Type 1 diabetes patients in all four CD4+ subsets.

The antigens these receptors bind are not known. Expressed TCRB transcripts were sequenced because the entire RNA isolate underwent reverse transcription. Method: immunoSEQ multiplex PCR; TCRdb's copy keeps in-frame clones and lacks some. The sample includes 600,000 to 700,000 clones, roughly 12% seen only once; the top ten take 0.095% to 0.15%. The sequenced sample consisted of naive CD4+ T cells from blood. These receptors came from a man under 40 with type 1 diabetes.

This clone was observed a handful of times. V and J are TRBV7-2 and TRBJ2-7; unclear D gene. Germline-derived CDR1 and CDR2 are SGHTA and FQGNSA. Between the trimmed V and J ends, which lost 1 base and 4 bases, there was a span of 17 bases. The CDR3 contains 16 residues. CDR3 bases: TGTGCCAGCAGCTTAGGCTCTAGTGTAGTTCTGTACGAGCAGTACTTC. This encodes CASSLGSSVVLYEQYF.

The chain uses TRBV4-3 and TRBJ2-3; 10 nucleotides match TRBD2. The CDR3 loop spans 15 amino acids. Germline-derived CDR1 and CDR2 are LGHNA and YSLEER. V gave up 3 bases and J gave up 5 bases; unmatched junction bases: 5. For the CDR3, the DNA is TGCGCCAGCAGCCAGATTAGCGGGGGGAAAGATACGCAGTATTTT. Amino acids: CASSQISGGKDTQYF.

This clone showed up just a few times. In DNA form, the CDR3 reads TGTGCCAGTAGTATTCGGACAGATTATGGCTACACCTTC. Amino acids: CASSIRTDYGYTF. The chain uses TRBV19 and TRBJ1-2; a possible D gene is TRBD1 (6 bases). CDR3 length: 13 amino acids. Trimming cost V 3 bases and J 5 bases, with 10 bases left between them. Looked up from germline, CDR1 is LNHDA and CDR2 is SQIVND (reference sequence). The full variable domain, completed using reference TRBV19 and TRBJ1-2, is DGGITQSPKYLFRKEGQNVTLSCEQNLNHDAMYWYRQDPGQGLRLIYYSQIVNDFQKGDIAEGYSVSREKKESFPLTVTSAQKNPTAFYLCASSIRTDYGYTFGSGTRLTVV.

This clone has more than one count but fewer than ten. This chain uses TRBV25-1 with TRBJ1-2; possible D gene TRBD1, 5 bases. The CDR3 has 15 residues. V was pared by 1 base and J by 1 base, with 10 bases between. Germline CDR1 and CDR2: MGHDK and SYGVNS. This CDR3 is CASSEWGTDNYGYTF. CDR3 nucleotide sequence: TGTGCCAGCAGTGAATGGGGCACCGATAACTATGGCTACACCTTC.

This chain's CDR3 is CAWSPGQGVSYEQYF. CDR3 nucleotides: TGTGCCTGGAGTCCCGGACAGGGGGTGTCCTACGAGCAGTACTTC. This sequence joins TRBV30 and TRBJ2-7; 10 nucleotides agree with TRBD1. The CDR3 length is 15 residues. Germline assignment: CDR1 GTSNPN and CDR2 SVGIG (reference sequence). J gave up 1 base and V 2 bases, and 5 bases lay outside the gene matches. Filled out from reference TRBV30 and TRBJ2-7, the complete variable domain reads SQTIHQWPATLVQPVGSPLSLECTVEGTSNPNLYWYRQAAGRGLQLLFYSVGIGQISSEVPQNLSASRPQDRQFILSSKKLLLSDSGFYLCAWSPGQGVSYEQYFGPGTRLTVT.

The CDR3 is CASSLGGRGTETQYF. CDR3 coding DNA: TGTGCCAGCAGCTTAGGAGGGCGGGGTACAGAGACCCAGTACTTC. The chain joins TRBV7-2 to TRBJ2-5, with D possibly matching TRBD2 (6 bases). CDR1 SGHTA and CDR2 FQGNSA come from the germline V gene. The CDR3 has 15 residues. Trimming pared 1 base from V and 4 bases from J, leaving 13 bases between.

In this sample, this clone turned up a few times. The chain has TRBV18 and TRBJ2-1; tentative D call: TRBD2 (6 bases). The CDR3 runs to 13 residues. Trimming left V 3 bases short and J 4 bases short, with 7 bases between. CDR1 KGHSH and CDR2 LQKENI come from the germline V gene. CDR3 sequence: CASSPGGYNEQFF. CDR3 DNA sequence: TGTGCCAGCTCACCGGGAGGATACAATGAGCAGTTCTTC.

The J gene is TRBJ2-2, the V gene TRBV12-5, with D maybe TRBD2 (7 bases). Germline CDR1 and CDR2: LGHNT and FRNRAP. V dropped 7 bases and J dropped 5 bases, with 17 bases sitting between them. The CDR3 runs 15 residues. This CDR3 reads CASALGGPGTGELFF. Written as DNA, the CDR3 is TGTGCTAGTGCCCTCGGGGGGCCGGGTACCGGGGAGCTGTTTTTT.

This clone was observed a few times. This sequence joins TRBV7-9 and TRBJ2-4; D may be TRBD2 (5 bases). Germline CDR1 is SEHNR and CDR2 is FQNEAQ (reference sequence). This CDR3 spans 16 amino acids. Trimming pared 0 bases from V and 6 bases from J, leaving 15 bases between. As DNA, the CDR3 is TGTGCCAGCAGCTTAGCGGTTGGGGTCGGGATAAACATTCAGTACTTC. Its protein is CASSLAVGVGINIQYF.

The chain combines TRBV14 with TRBJ2-5, with D possibly called TRBD1 or TRBD2 (6 bases each). Trimming cost V 5 bases and J 5 bases, with 15 bases left between them. CDR1 and CDR2 (germline): SGHDN, FVKESK. CDR3 length: 14 amino acids. The CDR3 reads CASSLYGGEETQYF. CDR3 DNA: TGTGCCAGCAGCTTATACGGGGGCGAGGAGACCCAGTACTTC.

The V and J genes are TRBV12-5 and TRBJ1-4, with a weak D call TRBD1 (5 bases). The CDR3 is 16 amino acids. V lost 4 bases and J lost 0, with 12 bases in between. From germline, CDR1 is LGHNT and CDR2 FRNRAP. The CDR3 DNA is TGTGCTAGTGGTTGGGGACGGAGGTCAACTAATGAAAAACTGTTTTTT. Amino acid sequence: CASGWGRRSTNEKLFF.

The chain has TRBV6-5 and TRBJ1-2; D is possibly TRBD1 (5 bases). CDR3 length equals 13 residues. Per the germline V gene, CDR1 is MNHEY and CDR2 is SVGAGI. V was shortened by 10 bases and J by 2 bases, with 14 bases between the two germline ends. This CDR3 is CATRESGNYGYTF. The CDR3 DNA follows: TGTGCCACCAGGGAGAGTGGCAACTATGGCTACACCTTC.

This rearrangement joins TRBV2 to TRBJ1-4; 7 bases are shared with TRBD1. The ends lost 7 bases at V and 5 bases at J; junction bases unmatched: 7. Germline CDR1 and CDR2: SNHLY and FYNNEI. The CDR3 extends over 14 amino acids. CDR3 in amino acids: CASNLGQINEKLFF. Here the CDR3 DNA reads TGTGCCAGCAATCTGGGACAGATCAATGAAAAACTGTTTTTT.

The chain links TRBV30 to TRBJ2-7; 7 bases are shared with TRBD1. Germline V gene lookup returns CDR1 GTSNPN and CDR2 SVGIG (reference sequence). This CDR3 has 14 amino acids. V was pared by 6 bases and J by 4 bases, with 12 bases of the junction left unmatched. DNA of the CDR3: TGTGCCTGCATCCTCCGACAGGGCCGGTACGAGCAGTACTTC. Translated, it gives CACILRQGRYEQYF. The full variable domain, its missing parts supplied by reference TRBV30 and TRBJ2-7, is SQTIHQWPATLVQPVGSPLSLECTVEGTSNPNLYWYRQAAGRGLQLLFYSVGIGQISSEVPQNLSASRPQDRQFILSSKKLLLSDSGFYLCACILRQGRYEQYFGPGTRLTVT.

The chain links TRBV5-1 to TRBJ2-2, with TRBD2 as a possible D gene (5 bases). Germline V lookup: CDR1 SGHRS, CDR2 YFSETQ. CDR3 length equals 13 residues. V lost 5 bases, J lost 2 bases, and 7 bases lay in between. The CDR3 spells CASRRDNTGELFF. The DNA of the CDR3 is TGCGCCAGCAGGAGGGATAACACCGGGGAGCTGTTTTTT.

This clone has more than one count but fewer than ten. The rearrangement links TRBV4-3 to TRBJ2-5; a weak D match, TRBD1 (5 bases). Germline CDR1 is LGHNA and CDR2 is YSLEER. Trimming cost V 5 bases and J 2 bases, with 15 bases left between them. CDR3 size: 15 residues. Here the CDR3 reads CASSRNWTIQETQYF. The CDR3 DNA sequence: TGCGCCAGCAGCAGGAATTGGACAATTCAAGAGACCCAGTACTTC.

CDR3 DNA sequence: TGTGCCAGCAGCCGAAACCAGGGGGCAGATACGCAGTATTTT. Encoded protein: CASSRNQGADTQYF. The V and J genes are TRBV14 and TRBJ2-3; 7 bases match TRBD1. This CDR3 region has 14 residues. Trimming removed 4 bases from V and 4 bases from J; junction bases left unmatched: 5. Looked up from germline, CDR1 is SGHDN and CDR2 is FVKESK.

On this clone: Other DNA sequences in the same sample also yield this CDR3. This chain joins TRBV18 and TRBJ1-2; no definite D call. Germline V lookup: CDR1 KGHSH, CDR2 LQKENI. V lost 0 bases and J 0 bases, leaving 8 bases between the germline ends. The CDR3 sequence is 15 residues long. CDR3: CASSPPSGTNYGYTF. The CDR3 region has the DNA TGTGCCAGCTCACCACCGAGCGGCACTAACTATGGCTACACCTTC.

V gene TRBV5-1 combines with J gene TRBJ1-3; D might be TRBD1 (5 bases). V lost 4 bases to trimming and J lost 4 bases, with 12 bases between them. The CDR3 totals 14 residues. Germline V lookup: CDR1 SGHRS, CDR2 YFSETQ. CDR3: CASSEGTDGNTIYF. CDR3 nucleotides: TGCGCCAGCAGCGAGGGGACTGACGGAAACACCATATATTTT.

The chain is built from TRBV4-2 and TRBJ1-1; maybe TRBD1 (6 bases). Germline V gives CDR1 LGHNA, CDR2 YNFKEQ. The CDR3 totals 15 residues. Trimming left V 0 bases short and J 2 bases short, with 10 bases between. In DNA, the CDR3 is TGTGCCAGCAGCCAAGATAGGGGGACTAACACTGAAGCTTTCTTT. As protein: CASSQDRGTNTEAFF.

This chain joins TRBV7-9 and TRBJ1-2; D is undetermined. The CDR3 spans 12 residues. Germline lookup yields CDR1 SEHNR and CDR2 FQNEAQ (reference sequence). The V and J ends lost 6 bases and 8 bases respectively, with 13 bases between them. The CDR3 spells CASRPEIKGYTF. CDR3 DNA: TGTGCCAGCAGACCCGAGATAAAGGGCTACACCTTC. Variable domain in full (rest from reference TRBV7-9 and TRBJ1-2): DTGVSQNPRHKITKRGQNVTFRCDPISEHNRLYWYRQTLGQGPEFLTYFQNEAQLEKSRLLSDRFSAERPKGSFSTLEIQRTEQGDSAMYLCASRPEIKGYTFGSGTRLTVV.